A selection of T cell receptor beta chains follows, all from one sample in a study of breast tumors, draining lymph nodes, adjacent tissues. TCRdb re-called the multiplex PCR reads through MiXCR, storing one row per CDR3 protein. There are over 130,000 distinct CDR3 sequences in the sample; less than 35% occur only once, and about 2.5% lies in the top ten. The material sequenced was axillary lymph node tissue. The source is a female donor with breast cancer. Some clones in this sample may be carry-over from other donors' samples. Both conserved end residues are part of each CDR3. The order of the fields is D gene, V gene, J gene, clone size, CDR3 protein, CDR3 DNA. D genes are given only for firm matches. Not all rows give a size; the values are once, few, many and, for expanded clones, a class.

TRBD1	TRBV19	TRBJ1-4	.	CASRGQGVF	TGTGCCAGTAGGGGACAGGGTGTTTTT
TRBD1	TRBV7-9	TRBJ1-5	.	CASRGTGGADQPQHF	TGTGCCAGCAGGGGAACAGGGGGCGCGGATCAGCCCCAGCATTTT
.	TRBV2	TRBJ1-1	few	CASRTDTLNEAFF	TGTGCCAGCAGAACGGACACGCTAAATGAAGCTTTCTTT
.	TRBV12-3/TRBV12-4	TRBJ2-5	many	CASSLRQETQYF	TGTGCCAGCAGTTTACGACAAGAGACCCAGTACTTC
.	TRBV4-3	TRBJ1-6	many	CASSHLGGGRSPLHF	TGCGCCAGCAGCCACCTCGGGGGAGGGCGCTCACCCCTCCACTTT
.	TRBV7-9	TRBJ1-6	many	CASSLEERGSPLHF	TGTGCCAGCAGCTTAGAGGAAAGGGGTTCACCCCTCCACTTT
.	TRBV4-1	TRBJ2-5	many	CASSQLQGLQETQYF	TGCGCCAGCAGCCAACTCCAGGGGCTACAAGAGACCCAGTACTTC
TRBD1	TRBV7-6	TRBJ2-3	many	CASSPGQSSTDTQYF	TGTGCCAGCAGCCCGGGACAGAGTAGCACAGATACGCAGTATTTT
.	TRBV27	TRBJ2-2	many	CASSLNSGELFF	TGTGCCAGCAGTTTAAATTCCGGGGAGCTGTTTTTT
.	TRBV9	TRBJ2-3	many	CASSAFAQDPVDTQYF	TGTGCCAGCAGCGCCTTCGCGCAGGATCCAGTGGATACGCAGTATTTT